The T cell receptor beta chain under discussion was sequenced for a study of coeliac disease. In the study overall: High-resolution HLA typing was lacking; TRBV7-2 bias was queried instead. Findings of the study overall: In active celiac disease, intraepithelial and lamina propria TRB and TRG repertoires were less clonal than controls. Cross-contamination between intraepithelial and lamina propria cells was possible. Largely private TRB repertoires meant most sequences were sample-unique.

The V gene's germline CDR1 is SGHVS and CDR2 FQNEAQ. The CDR3 has 14 residues. The trim removed 5 bases at V and 4 bases at J, leaving 7 bases unmatched. A remark on this clone: Its specificity is unknown.

TCRdb keeps only in-frame clones here, not all; method: immunoSEQ multiplex PCR. The sample lists about 8,000 clones; about three fifths were seen once. Sample: intraepithelial lymphocytes from the gut. The chain combines TRBV7-8 with TRBJ1-2, with 7 bases aligning to TRBD1. This sequence was found in a woman aged 60-70 years with celiac disease. As DNA, the CDR3 is TGTGCCAGCAGCCTGGGACAGCTCCTCTATGGCTACACCTTC. This sequence encodes CASSLGQLLYGYTF. The full variable domain, with the rest looked up from reference TRBV7-8 and TRBJ1-2, is GAGVSQSPRYKVAKRGQDVALRCDPISGHVSLFWYQQALGQGPEFLTYFQNEAQLDKSGLPSDRFFAERPEGSVSTLKIQRTQQEDSAVYLCASSLGQLLYGYTFGSGTRLTVV.